This T cell receptor beta chain was recorded in a study of tumor and adjacent non-tumor tissue in lung cancer. This sample's RNA came from whole unsorted tissue. This clonotype was observed a few times. Its cognate antigen is unknown. Mismatch with germline at one junction end may stem from a read error. Germline-derived CDR1 and CDR2 are MNHNS and SASEGT. The CDR3 is 14 amino acids. TCRbeta libraries were built with three rounds of nested PCR, modified from ARM-PCR. TCRdb re-derived calls from the multiplex PCR reads in MiXCR, one entry per CDR3 protein. The sample holds about 75,000 distinct CDR3 sequences; around 77% are singletons and the top ten take around 12%. Regarding the study as a whole: In normal lung, the top 100 clones were significantly more dominant than in tumor.

The J gene is TRBJ2-3, the V gene TRBV6-1; TRBD2 is a possible D gene (7 bases). The specimen was lung tumor tissue. This TCR was sampled from a woman in her forties or fifties with non-small cell lung cancer. Here the CDR3 DNA reads TGTACCAGCAGTGGCACGGGGGGCCGTGATACGCAGTATTTT. It is translated as CTSSGTGGRDTQYF.